The clone carrying this TCR beta chain was picked up a small number of times. Its specificity is not known. V was clipped by 2 bases and J by 2 bases, with 13 bases between them. This CDR3 is 15 amino acids long. Germline V CDR1 and CDR2: SGHNT, YYREEE (reference sequence). This specimen comes from a study of identifying expanded T cells in peripheral blood. General study results and limits: Clone count variance between approximately 2-week samples rose with total template count.

Clones were sequenced by immunoSEQ multiplex PCR, and TCRdb holds only the in-frame ones, with some missing. The table has approximately 100,000 clones, around 88% seen once. The sequencing input was blood. The chain employs TRBV5-4 and TRBJ1-2; perhaps TRBD1 as D (6 bases). The TCR originated in a person aged 18 to 70 in good health. The CDR3 nucleotides read TGTGCCAGCAGCTTAGGCCTTGGACAGAACTATGGCTACACCTTC. Protein: CASSLGLGQNYGYTF. The full variable domain, its missing parts supplied by reference TRBV5-4 and TRBJ1-2, is ETGVTQSPTHLIKTRGQQVTLRCSSQSGHNTVSWYQQALGQGPQFIFQYYREEENGRGNFPPRFSGLQFPNYSSELNVNALELDDSALYLCASSLGLGQNYGYTFGSGTRLTVV.